These 18 T cell receptor beta chains originate from one sample sequenced in a study of blood T cells in healthy people across ages. Then a second PCR, running roughly 7 to 11 cycles, was carried out with a sample-barcoded 5' primer and a J-beta primer mix. TCRdb called the 5' RACE reads again in MiXCR, with one record for every CDR3 protein. This table holds approximately 2,000,000 distinct CDR3 sequences, about two fifths found once. Material: blood. The receptor set was obtained from a human donor in good health.

In this sample, this clonotype turned up a few times. J is TRBJ2-5 and V is TRBV4-1; D possibly corresponds to TRBD2 (6 bases). Germline CDR1 MGHRA, CDR2 YSYEKL. The CDR3 covers 14 residues. Trimming cost V 4 bases and J 5 bases, with 14 bases left between them. CDR3 region: CASSRPGVGETQYF. The DNA for the CDR3 is TGCGCCAGCAGCCGTCCGGGGGTGGGCGAGACCCAGTACTTC.

V is TRBV15 and J is TRBJ2-5, with 11 nucleotides matching TRBD2. The CDR3 extends over 16 amino acids. Germline lookup yields CDR1 LNHNV and CDR2 YYDKDF (reference sequence). Losses at the gene ends were 3 bases for V and 2 bases for J; bases not matched to a gene: 5. CDR3: CATSRWASGGQETQYF. CDR3 nucleotides: TGTGCCACCAGCAGGTGGGCTAGCGGGGGGCAAGAGACCCAGTACTTC.

This clonotype was found a few times. This chain connects TRBV9 to TRBJ1-5, with 7 bases that match TRBD1. The CDR3 is made up of 16 amino acids. V was pared by 3 bases and J by 5 bases, with 11 bases of the junction left unmatched. Germline V gene sequence: CDR1 SGDLS, CDR2 YYNGEE. The CDR3 DNA reads TGTGCCAGCAGCGCTTCCGGGGACAGCACCTATCAGCCCCAGCATTTT. Its protein is CASSASGDSTYQPQHF.

The gene calls are TRBV7-3 and TRBJ2-1; TRBD1 matches at 8 bases. The germline V gene has CDR1 SGHTA and CDR2 FQGTGA. The CDR3 is 18 residues long. J was trimmed by 6 bases and V by 1 base; bases with no gene match: 14. CDR3 amino acids: CASSLIPQGAGFGNEQFF. In DNA, the CDR3 is TGTGCCAGCAGCTTAATACCCCAGGGGGCGGGCTTCGGCAATGAGCAGTTCTTC.

V gene TRBV4-3 combines with J gene TRBJ2-1, with D perhaps matching TRBD1 or TRBD2 (6 bases each). This CDR3 has 17 amino acids. Germline assignment: CDR1 LGHNA and CDR2 YSLEER. V was pared by 0 bases and J by 5 bases, with 17 bases between. The CDR3 sequence is CASSQDRGLGINNEQFF. CDR3 DNA sequence: TGCGCCAGCAGCCAAGACAGGGGACTGGGAATTAACAATGAGCAGTTCTTC.

This clonotype appeared a few times. The chain is built from TRBV5-1 and TRBJ2-4, with D possibly being TRBD2 (6 bases). The J call may be in error: the DNA end matches TRBJ2-7 better. Germline CDR1 reads SGHRS; CDR2 reads YFSETQ. The CDR3 contains 16 residues. This chain's CDR3 is CASSFFMEGSGYEQYF. The DNA for the CDR3 is TGCGCCAGCAGCTTTTTTATGGAGGGGTCGGGCTACGAGCAGTACTTC.

The J gene is TRBJ1-2, the V gene TRBV18; D may be TRBD1 (6 bases). Looked up from germline, CDR1 is KGHSH and CDR2 is LQKENI. With 6 bases removed from V and 0 bases from J, the gap between germline ends came to 11 bases. The CDR3 is 14 residues long. CDR3 region: CASSDSLANYGYTF. CDR3 nucleotides: TGTGCCAGCTCGGACAGTCTGGCTAACTATGGCTACACCTTC.

The chain combines TRBV6-5 with TRBJ2-1; TRBD1 aligns across 7 bases. From germline, CDR1 is MNHEY and CDR2 SVGAGI. CDR3 length: 15 amino acids. V lost 6 bases to trimming and J lost 8 bases; unmatched junction nucleotides: 13. CDR3: CASSYPTGNRDEQFF. The CDR3 DNA is TGTGCCAGCAGCTACCCGACAGGGAACAGGGATGAGCAGTTCTTC.

The chain recombines TRBV7-9 with TRBJ2-2, with D unclear. Looked up from germline, CDR1 is SEHNR and CDR2 is FQNEAQ (reference sequence). The length of the CDR3 is 15 residues. V was pared by 2 bases and J by 1 base, with 8 bases between. The CDR3, as DNA: TGTGCCAGCAGCTTATTCGTTTGGAACACCGGGGAGCTGTTTTTT. As protein: CASSLFVWNTGELFF.

This clonotype was picked up one time. This chain connects TRBV4-2 to TRBJ2-1, with 7 bases lining up with TRBD2. CDR3 length equals 17 residues. Germline values: CDR1 LGHNA, CDR2 YNFKEQ. Losses at the gene ends were 0 bases for V and 10 bases for J; bases not matched to a gene: 15. This chain's CDR3 is CASSQDIPQRGLYEQFF. Here the CDR3 DNA reads TGTGCCAGCAGCCAAGATATCCCCCAGCGGGGTCTCTACGAGCAGTTCTTC.

This clonotype appeared once. This may be a read error, as it is one base from a much larger clone. CDR3 in DNA: TGCAGCGCCGGAGGGGGGATCGACGAGCAGTTCTTC. Residues: CSAGGGIDEQFF. This sequence joins TRBV29-1 and TRBJ2-1; D might be TRBD1 or TRBD2, each matching 6 bases. The CDR3 has 12 amino acids. Germline loops: CDR1 SQVTM, CDR2 ANQGSEA. The V and J ends lost 7 bases and 10 bases respectively, with 17 bases between them.

V is TRBV4-1 and J is TRBJ2-4; TRBD1 is a possible D gene (5 bases). The J call may be incorrect, as the DNA end agrees better with TRBJ2-7. The CDR3 length is 14 residues. Germline CDR1 is MGHRA and CDR2 is YSYEKL. The CDR3 spells CASSHASRGYEQYF. The CDR3 DNA reads TGCGCCAGCAGCCACGCCTCTAGGGGATACGAGCAGTACTTC.

This chain connects TRBV29-1 to TRBJ2-1, with D tentatively TRBD2 (6 bases). CDR3 length equals 11 residues. CDR1 is SQVTM, CDR2 ANQGSEA, per germline. The V gene lost 8 bases and the J gene lost 4 bases, with 9 bases spanning the gap. CDR3 sequence (DNA): TGCAGCACCCGGGAGTACAATGAGCAGTTCTTC. Encoded protein: CSTREYNEQFF.

In its sample, this clonotype was seen a few times. J is TRBJ2-5 and V is TRBV15; TRBD2 matches at 7 bases. The CDR3 sequence is 16 residues long. Looked up from germline, CDR1 is LNHNV and CDR2 is YYDKDF (reference sequence). J lost 3 bases, V lost 1 base, and 8 bases had no gene match. The CDR3 bases are TGTGCCACCAGCAGAGCGGTGAGCGGGGCCAAAGAGACCCAGTACTTC. This gives the protein CATSRAVSGAKETQYF.

The J gene is TRBJ1-1, the V gene TRBV29-1, with D possibly being TRBD1 (6 bases). Trimming took off 3 bases at V and 5 bases at J, with 10 bases between the two ends. Germline loops: CDR1 SQVTM, CDR2 ANQGSEA. The CDR3 contains 12 residues. CDR3 region: CSVDGGRTEAFF. DNA of the CDR3: TGCAGCGTTGACGGGGGGCGAACTGAAGCTTTCTTT.

The chain has TRBV6-2 or TRBV6-3 and TRBJ2-3, with D perhaps matching TRBD2 (6 bases). Germline V lookup: CDR1 MNHEY, CDR2 SVGEGT. V was shortened by 8 bases and J by 4 bases, with 16 bases between the two germline ends. The CDR3 length is 14 residues. DNA for the CDR3: TGTGCCAGCGGGTGGGGGACTGCATCAGATACGCAGTATTTT. Amino acid sequence: CASGWGTASDTQYF.

V gene TRBV28 combines with J gene TRBJ2-1; D is uncertain. The CDR3 runs 12 residues. Per germline, CDR1 MDHEN and CDR2 SYDVKM. V was pared by 5 bases and J by 2 bases, with 4 bases between. CDR3 in DNA: TGTGCCAGCAGTAACGCCTACAATGAGCAGTTCTTC. Protein: CASSNAYNEQFF.

The chain uses TRBV6-5 and TRBJ2-5; the match to TRBD2 covers 8 bases. Germline CDR1 and CDR2: MNHEY and SVGAGI. The CDR3 length is 13 residues. The trim removed 4 bases at V and 7 bases at J, leaving 5 bases unmatched. The CDR3 DNA sequence: TGTGCCAGCAGTTTAGCGGGGTGGGGGACCCAGTACTTC. It codes for CASSLAGWGTQYF.